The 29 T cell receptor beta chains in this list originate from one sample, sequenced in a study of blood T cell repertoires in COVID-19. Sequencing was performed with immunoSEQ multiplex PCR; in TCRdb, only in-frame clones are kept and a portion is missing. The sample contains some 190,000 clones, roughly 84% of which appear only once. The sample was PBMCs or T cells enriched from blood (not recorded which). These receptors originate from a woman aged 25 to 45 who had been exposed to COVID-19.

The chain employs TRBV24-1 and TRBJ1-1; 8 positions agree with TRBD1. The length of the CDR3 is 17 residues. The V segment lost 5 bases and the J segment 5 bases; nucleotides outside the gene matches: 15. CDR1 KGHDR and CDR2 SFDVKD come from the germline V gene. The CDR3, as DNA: TGTGCCACCAGTGTTGGATTTTCGGACAGGGCAGGGACTGAAGCTTTCTTT. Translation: CATSVGFSDRAGTEAFF.

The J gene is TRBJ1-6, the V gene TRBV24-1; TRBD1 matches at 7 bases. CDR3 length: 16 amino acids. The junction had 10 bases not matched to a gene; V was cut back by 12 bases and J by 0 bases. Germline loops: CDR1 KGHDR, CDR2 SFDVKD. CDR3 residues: CALLDRTSSYNSPLHF. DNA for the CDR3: TGTGCCTTACTGGACAGGACGAGCTCCTATAATTCACCCCTCCACTTT.

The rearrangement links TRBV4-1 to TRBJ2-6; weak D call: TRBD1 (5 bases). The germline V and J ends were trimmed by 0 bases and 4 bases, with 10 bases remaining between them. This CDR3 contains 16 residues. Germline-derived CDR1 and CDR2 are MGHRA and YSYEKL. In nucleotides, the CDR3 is TGCGCCAGCAGCCAAGACGACAGCACGGGGGCCAACGTCCTGACTTTC. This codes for CASSQDDSTGANVLTF.

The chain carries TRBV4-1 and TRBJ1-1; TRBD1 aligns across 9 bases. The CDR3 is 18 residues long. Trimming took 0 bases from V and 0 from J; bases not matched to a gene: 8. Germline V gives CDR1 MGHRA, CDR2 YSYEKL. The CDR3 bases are TGCGCCAGCAGCCAAGAGGGGGGACAGGGTACTATGAACACTGAAGCTTTCTTT. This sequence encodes CASSQEGGQGTMNTEAFF.

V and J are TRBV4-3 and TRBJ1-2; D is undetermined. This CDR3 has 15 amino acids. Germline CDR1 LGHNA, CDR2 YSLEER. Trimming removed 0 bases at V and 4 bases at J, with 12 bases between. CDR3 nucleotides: TGCGCCAGCAGCCAAGATTACCAGACAACCTATGGCTACACCTTC. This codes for CASSQDYQTTYGYTF.

The CDR3 here is CASSPRTGQTSSYEQYF. The CDR3 nucleotides read TGTGCCAGTAGTCCAAGGACGGGACAGACGAGCTCCTACGAGCAGTACTTC. The chain links TRBV19 to TRBJ2-7, with 7 bases aligning to TRBD1. J was trimmed by 0 bases and V by 5 bases; bases with no gene match: 13. Per germline, CDR1 LNHDA and CDR2 SQIVND (reference sequence). This CDR3 spans 17 amino acids.

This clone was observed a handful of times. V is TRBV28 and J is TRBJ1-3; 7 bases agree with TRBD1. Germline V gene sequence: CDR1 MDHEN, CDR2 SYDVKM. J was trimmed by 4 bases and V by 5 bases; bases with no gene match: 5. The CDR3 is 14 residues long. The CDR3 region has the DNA TGTGCCAGCAGTGACAGGGTCTCCGGAAACACCATATATTTT. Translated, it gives CASSDRVSGNTIYF.

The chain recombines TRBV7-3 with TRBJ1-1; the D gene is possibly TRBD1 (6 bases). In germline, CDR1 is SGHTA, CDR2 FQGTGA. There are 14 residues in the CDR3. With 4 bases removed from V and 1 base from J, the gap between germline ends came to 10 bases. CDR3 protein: CASSSRQANTEAFF. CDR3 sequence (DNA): TGTGCCAGCAGCTCAAGACAGGCGAACACTGAAGCTTTCTTT.

The CDR3 sequence: CASGLGPRAKETQYF. DNA for the CDR3: TGTGCCAGCGGGTTAGGACCCAGGGCCAAAGAGACCCAGTACTTC. This chain links TRBV5-6 with TRBJ2-5; D perhaps matches TRBD1 (5 bases). The CDR3 is 15 amino acids. CDR1 and CDR2 from the germline V gene are SGHDT and YYEEEE. Trimming pared 7 bases from V and 3 bases from J, leaving 19 bases between.

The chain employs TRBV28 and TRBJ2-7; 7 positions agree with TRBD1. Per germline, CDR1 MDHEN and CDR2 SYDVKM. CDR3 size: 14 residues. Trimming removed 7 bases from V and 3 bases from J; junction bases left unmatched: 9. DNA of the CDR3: TGTGCCAGCACCTATCAGGGGGAAGTCTACGAGCAGTACTTC. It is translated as CASTYQGEVYEQYF. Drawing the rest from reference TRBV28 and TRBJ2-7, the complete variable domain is DVKVTQSSRYLVKRTGEKVFLECVQDMDHENMFWYRQDPGLGLRLIYFSYDVKMKEKGDIPEGYSVSREKKERFSLILESASTNQTSMYLCASTYQGEVYEQYFGPGTRLTVT.

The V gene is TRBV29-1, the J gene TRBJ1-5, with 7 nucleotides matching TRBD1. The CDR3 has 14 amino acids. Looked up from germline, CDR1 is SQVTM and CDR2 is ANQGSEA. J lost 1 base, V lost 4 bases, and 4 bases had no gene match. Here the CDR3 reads CSVVETGSNQPQHF. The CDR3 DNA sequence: TGCAGCGTTGTGGAGACAGGGAGCAATCAGCCCCAGCATTTT.

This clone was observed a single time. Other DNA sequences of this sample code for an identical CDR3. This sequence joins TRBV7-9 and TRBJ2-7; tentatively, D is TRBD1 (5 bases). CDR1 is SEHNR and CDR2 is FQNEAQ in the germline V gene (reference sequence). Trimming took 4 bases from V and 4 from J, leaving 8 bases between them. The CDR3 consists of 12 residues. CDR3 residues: CASSSQGYEQYF. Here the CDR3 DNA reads TGTGCCAGCAGCTCTCAGGGTTACGAGCAGTACTTC.

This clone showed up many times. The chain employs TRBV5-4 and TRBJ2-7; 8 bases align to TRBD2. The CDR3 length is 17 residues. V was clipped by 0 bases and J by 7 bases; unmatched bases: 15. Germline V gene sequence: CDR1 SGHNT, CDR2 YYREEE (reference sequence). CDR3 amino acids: CASSLDVAGLNGGEQYF. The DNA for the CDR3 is TGTGCCAGCAGCTTGGATGTAGCGGGGTTGAACGGTGGGGAGCAGTACTTC. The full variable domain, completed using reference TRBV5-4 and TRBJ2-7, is ETGVTQSPTHLIKTRGQQVTLRCSSQSGHNTVSWYQQALGQGPQFIFQYYREEENGRGNFPPRFSGLQFPNYSSELNVNALELDDSALYLCASSLDVAGLNGGEQYFGPGTRLTVT.

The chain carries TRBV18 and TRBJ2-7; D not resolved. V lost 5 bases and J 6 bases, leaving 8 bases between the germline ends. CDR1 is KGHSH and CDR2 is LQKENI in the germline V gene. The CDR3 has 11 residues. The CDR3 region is CASSTTAEQYF. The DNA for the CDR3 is TGTGCCAGCTCAACCACAGCCGAGCAGTACTTC.

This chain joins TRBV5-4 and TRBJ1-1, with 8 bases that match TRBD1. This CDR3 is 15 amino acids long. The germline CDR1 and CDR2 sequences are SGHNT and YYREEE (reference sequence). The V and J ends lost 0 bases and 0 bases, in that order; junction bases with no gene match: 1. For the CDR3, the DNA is TGTGCCAGCAGCTTGGGGGGACAGGTGAACACTGAAGCTTTCTTT. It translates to CASSLGGQVNTEAFF. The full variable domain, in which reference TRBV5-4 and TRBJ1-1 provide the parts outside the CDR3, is ETGVTQSPTHLIKTRGQQVTLRCSSQSGHNTVSWYQQALGQGPQFIFQYYREEENGRGNFPPRFSGLQFPNYSSELNVNALELDDSALYLCASSLGGQVNTEAFFGQGTRLTVV.

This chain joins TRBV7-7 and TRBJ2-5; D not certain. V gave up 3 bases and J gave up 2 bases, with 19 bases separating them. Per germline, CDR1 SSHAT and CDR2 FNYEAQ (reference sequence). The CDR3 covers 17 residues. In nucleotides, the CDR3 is TGTGCCAGCAGCTTGAGGTTGGAGCTGCTGGGTCAAGAGACCCAGTACTTC. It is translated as CASSLRLELLGQETQYF.

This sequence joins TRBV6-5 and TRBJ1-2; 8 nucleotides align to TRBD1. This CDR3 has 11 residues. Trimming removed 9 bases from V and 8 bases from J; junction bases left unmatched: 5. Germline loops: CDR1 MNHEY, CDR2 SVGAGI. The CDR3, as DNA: TGTGCCAGTAGGACAGGGCAGGGCTACACCTTC. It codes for CASRTGQGYTF.

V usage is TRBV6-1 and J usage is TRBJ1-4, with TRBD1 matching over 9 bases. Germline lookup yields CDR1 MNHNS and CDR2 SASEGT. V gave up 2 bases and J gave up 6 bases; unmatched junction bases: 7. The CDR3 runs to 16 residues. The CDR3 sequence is CASSEWGTGKDEKLFF. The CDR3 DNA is TGTGCCAGCAGTGAATGGGGGACAGGGAAGGATGAAAAACTGTTTTTT.

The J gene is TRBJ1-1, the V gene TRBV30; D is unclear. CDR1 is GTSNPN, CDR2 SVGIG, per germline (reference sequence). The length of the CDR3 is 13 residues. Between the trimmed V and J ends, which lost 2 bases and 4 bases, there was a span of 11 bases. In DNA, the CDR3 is TGTGCCTGGAGTCTTGGACGGGGCACTGAAGCTTTCTTT. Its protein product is CAWSLGRGTEAFF.

The DNA for the CDR3 is TGTGCCAGCAGCTTAGGGATAGCGGGGGGAACGGAGACCCAGTACTTC. Translation gives CASSLGIAGGTETQYF. V is TRBV7-2 and J is TRBJ2-5; 10 bases align to TRBD2. The length of the CDR3 is 16 residues. With 1 base clipped from V and 5 bases from J, the junction kept 7 bases outside the gene matches. Per germline, CDR1 SGHTA and CDR2 FQGNSA.

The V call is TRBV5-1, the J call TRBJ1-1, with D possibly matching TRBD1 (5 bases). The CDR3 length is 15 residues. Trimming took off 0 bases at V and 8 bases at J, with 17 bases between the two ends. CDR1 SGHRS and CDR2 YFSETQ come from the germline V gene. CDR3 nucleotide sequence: TGCGCCAGCAGCTTGGCCCCGGGGCGGGATTCGGAAGCTTTCTTT. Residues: CASSLAPGRDSEAFF.

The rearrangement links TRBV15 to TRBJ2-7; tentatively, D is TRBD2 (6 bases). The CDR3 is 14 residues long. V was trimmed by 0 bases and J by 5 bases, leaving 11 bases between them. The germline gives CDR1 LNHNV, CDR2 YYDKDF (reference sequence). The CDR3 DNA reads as TGTGCCACCAGCAGAGATAACAGGAGGGACGAGCAGTACTTC. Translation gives CATSRDNRRDEQYF.

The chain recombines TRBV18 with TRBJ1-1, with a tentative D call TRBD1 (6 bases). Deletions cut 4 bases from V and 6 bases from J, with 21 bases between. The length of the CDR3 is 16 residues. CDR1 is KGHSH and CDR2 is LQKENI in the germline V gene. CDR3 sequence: CASSLNRGRGKAEAFF. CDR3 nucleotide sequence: TGTGCCAGCTCACTTAACCGGGGCAGGGGCAAGGCTGAAGCTTTCTTT.

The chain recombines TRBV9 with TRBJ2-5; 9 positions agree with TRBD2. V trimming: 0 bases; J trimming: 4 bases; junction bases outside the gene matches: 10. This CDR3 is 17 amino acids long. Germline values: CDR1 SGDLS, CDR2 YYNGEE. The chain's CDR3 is CASSVGWRGGGRETQYF. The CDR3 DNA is TGTGCCAGCAGCGTAGGATGGCGGGGGGGCGGTAGAGAGACCCAGTACTTC.

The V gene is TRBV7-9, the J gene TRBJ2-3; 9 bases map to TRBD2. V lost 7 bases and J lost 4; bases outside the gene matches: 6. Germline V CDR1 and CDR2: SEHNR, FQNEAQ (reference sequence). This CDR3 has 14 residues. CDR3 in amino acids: CASTLAGGSDTQYF. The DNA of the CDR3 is TGTGCCAGCACCCTGGCGGGGGGGTCAGATACGCAGTATTTT.

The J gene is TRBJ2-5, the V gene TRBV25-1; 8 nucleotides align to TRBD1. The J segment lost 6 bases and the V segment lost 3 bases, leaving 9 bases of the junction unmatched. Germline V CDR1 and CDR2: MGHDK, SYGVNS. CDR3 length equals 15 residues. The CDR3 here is CASSEPGQADKTQYF. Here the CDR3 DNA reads TGTGCCAGCAGTGAGCCGGGACAGGCAGATAAGACCCAGTACTTC.

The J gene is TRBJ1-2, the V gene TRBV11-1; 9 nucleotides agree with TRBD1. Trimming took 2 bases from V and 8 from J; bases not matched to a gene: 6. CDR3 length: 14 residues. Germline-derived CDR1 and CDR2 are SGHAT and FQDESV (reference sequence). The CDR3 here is CASSLSGQGEGYTF. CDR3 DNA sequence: TGTGCCAGCAGCTTATCGGGACAGGGAGAGGGCTACACCTTC.

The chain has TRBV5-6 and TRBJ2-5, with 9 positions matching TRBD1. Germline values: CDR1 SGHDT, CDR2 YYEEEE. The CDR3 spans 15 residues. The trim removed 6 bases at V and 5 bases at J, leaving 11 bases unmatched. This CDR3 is CASTPRDRDQETQYF. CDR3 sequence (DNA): TGTGCCAGCACACCCCGGGACAGGGATCAGGAGACCCAGTACTTC.

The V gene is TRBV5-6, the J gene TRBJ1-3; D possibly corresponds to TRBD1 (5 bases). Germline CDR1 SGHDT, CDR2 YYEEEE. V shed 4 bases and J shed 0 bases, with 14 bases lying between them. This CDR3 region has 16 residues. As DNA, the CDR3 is TGTGCCAGCAGCGATCCCCTGGGGCCCTCTGGAAACACCATATATTTT. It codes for CASSDPLGPSGNTIYF.